The 16 T cell receptor beta chains listed next were all sequenced from one sample in a study of blood T cell repertoires in COVID-19. The table came from immunoSEQ multiplex PCR; TCRdb's copy has only in-frame clones and leaves some out. The data contain some 130,000 clones, roughly 84% of them singletons. The sequenced material came from peripheral blood. The receptors originated from a human donor in a cohort sampled during active COVID-19.

The J gene is TRBJ2-7, the V gene TRBV19, with a tentative D call TRBD1 (6 bases). V lost 3 bases to trimming and J lost 4 bases, with 19 bases between them. Germline CDR1 LNHDA, CDR2 SQIVND (reference sequence). The length of the CDR3 is 16 residues. DNA of the CDR3: TGTGCCAGTAGTATCGGAAGGTCCTGGGGGCCTTACGAGCAGTACTTC. Amino acids: CASSIGRSWGPYEQYF.

This CDR3 reads CSVVQGAVRDTQYF. DNA for the CDR3: TGCAGCGTTGTGCAGGGGGCGGTTCGAGATACGCAGTATTTT. The rearrangement links TRBV29-1 to TRBJ2-3; 8 bases align to TRBD1. Germline assignment: CDR1 SQVTM and CDR2 ANQGSEA. This CDR3 spans 14 amino acids. Trimming at V came to 4 bases and at J to 5 bases, leaving 8 bases not matched to a gene.

This chain uses TRBV5-1 with TRBJ2-4; 9 bases line up with TRBD1. Germline CDR1 and CDR2: SGHRS and YFSETQ. The J segment lost 1 base and the V segment lost 2 bases, leaving 1 base of the junction unmatched. The CDR3 is 15 amino acids. CDR3 DNA sequence: TGCGCCAGCAGCTTCGGACAGGGGGCCAAAAACATTCAGTACTTC. The encoded protein is CASSFGQGAKNIQYF.

V gene TRBV19 combines with J gene TRBJ2-5; 7 bases agree with TRBD2. CDR3 length equals 16 residues. Germline V lookup: CDR1 LNHDA, CDR2 SQIVND (reference sequence). V trimming: 5 bases; J trimming: 3 bases; junction bases outside the gene matches: 12. The CDR3: CASSPGFLAEEETQYF. The CDR3 DNA reads as TGTGCCAGTAGTCCTGGATTTCTAGCGGAGGAAGAGACCCAGTACTTC.

The rearrangement links TRBV11-3 to TRBJ2-1; 7 bases agree with TRBD2. The CDR3 contains 13 residues. CDR1 and CDR2 from the germline V gene are SGHNT and YENEEA. The V segment lost 1 base and the J segment 16 bases; nucleotides outside the gene matches: 10. CDR3 nucleotides: TGTGCCAGCAGCTTAGGTACCGCGGGAGCTTGTTTCTTC. Protein product: CASSLGTAGACFF. Variable domain in full (rest from reference TRBV11-3 and TRBJ2-1): EAGVVQSPRYKIIEKKQPVAFWCNPISGHNTLYWYLQNLGQGPELLIRYENEEAVDDSQLPKDRFSAERLKGVDSTLKIQPAELGDSAVYLCASSLGTAGACFFGPGTRLTVL.

The rearrangement uses TRBV11-3 and TRBJ1-4; D not resolved. CDR1 is SGHNT and CDR2 is YENEEA in the germline V gene. Trimming took off 3 bases at V and 8 bases at J, with 13 bases between the two ends. This CDR3 comprises 14 residues. The CDR3 DNA follows: TGTGCCAGCAGCTTTGGAGGGAATGACGAAAAACTGTTTTTT. Its translation: CASSFGGNDEKLFF. Looking up the rest from reference TRBV11-3 and TRBJ1-4 gives the full variable domain: EAGVVQSPRYKIIEKKQPVAFWCNPISGHNTLYWYLQNLGQGPELLIRYENEEAVDDSQLPKDRFSAERLKGVDSTLKIQPAELGDSAVYLCASSFGGNDEKLFFGSGTQLSVL.

The chain links TRBV18 to TRBJ2-3; D remains unclear. Germline CDR1 reads KGHSH; CDR2 reads LQKENI. Trimming left V 3 bases short and J 6 bases short, with 7 bases between. CDR3 size: 12 residues. CDR3 nucleotide sequence: TGTGCCAGCTCACCCGGAGTGGATACGCAGTATTTT. It encodes CASSPGVDTQYF.

In this sample, this clone turned up a few times. V is TRBV24-1 and J is TRBJ1-2; D is unclear. There are 14 residues in the CDR3. Germline CDR1 KGHDR, CDR2 SFDVKD. Deletions cut 7 bases from V and 3 bases from J, with 14 bases between. The CDR3 reads CATSLSAEDYGYTF. The CDR3 DNA reads TGTGCCACCAGCCTGTCGGCAGAGGACTATGGCTACACCTTC.

J is TRBJ1-6 and V is TRBV27; TRBD1 might be the D (5 bases). The CDR3 totals 15 residues. The germline CDR1 and CDR2 sequences are MNHEY and SMNVEV (reference sequence). V was trimmed by 0 bases and J by 6 bases, leaving 9 bases between them. CDR3 coding DNA: TGTGCCAGCAGTTTATCGGGGGGAGGTAATTCACCCCTCCACTTT. This gives the protein CASSLSGGGNSPLHF.

The CDR3 sequence: CATSDPPYRGRDTEAFF. The DNA of the CDR3 is TGTGCCACCAGTGACCCACCCTACAGGGGAAGGGACACTGAAGCTTTCTTT. This chain joins TRBV24-1 and TRBJ1-1; the match to TRBD1 covers 7 bases. Germline CDR1 and CDR2: KGHDR and SFDVKD. V dropped 4 bases and J dropped 3; count of bases not matched to a gene: 13. The CDR3 sequence is 17 residues long.

The chain employs TRBV27 and TRBJ1-2, with TRBD1 as a possible D gene (5 bases). V shed 6 bases and J shed 0 bases, with 23 bases lying between them. This CDR3 region has 18 residues. Germline V CDR1 and CDR2: MNHEY, SMNVEV (reference sequence). The CDR3 loop is CASRQTRDSHPSNYGYTF. CDR3 DNA: TGTGCCAGCAGACAAACCCGGGACTCTCACCCATCTAACTATGGCTACACCTTC.

The rearrangement uses TRBV11-1 and TRBJ2-1; 7 positions match TRBD1. From germline, CDR1 is SGHAT and CDR2 FQDESV (reference sequence). CDR3 length equals 14 residues. With V trimmed by 5 bases and J by 4 bases, 5 bases remained unmatched. CDR3 sequence: CASSLRDRYNEQFF. CDR3 bases: TGTGCCAGCAGCCTCCGGGACAGATACAATGAGCAGTTCTTC.

The chain couples TRBV7-2 to TRBJ1-2; tentatively, D is TRBD1 (5 bases). Per germline, CDR1 SGHTA and CDR2 FQGNSA. The CDR3 is made up of 14 amino acids. Trimming shortened V by 0 bases and J by 5 bases, and 10 bases separated the two germline ends. In DNA form, the CDR3 reads TGTGCCAGCAGCTTAGCCGGGGACTATTATGGCTACACCTTC. Its translation: CASSLAGDYYGYTF. Looking up the rest from reference TRBV7-2 and TRBJ1-2 gives the full variable domain: GAGVSQSPSNKVTEKGKDVELRCDPISGHTALYWYRQSLGQGLEFLIYFQGNSAPDKSGLPSDRFSAERTGGSVSTLTIQRTQQEDSAVYLCASSLAGDYYGYTFGSGTRLTVV.

The chain uses TRBV7-6 and TRBJ1-1; D not resolved. The V gene's germline CDR1 is SGHVS and CDR2 FNYEAQ. The CDR3 has 13 residues. Trimming took 4 bases from V and 0 from J, leaving 6 bases between them. CDR3 amino acids: CASSSTVNTEAFF. In DNA, the CDR3 is TGTGCCAGCAGCTCTACAGTGAACACTGAAGCTTTCTTT.

The rearrangement links TRBV11-2 to TRBJ2-2, with D perhaps matching TRBD2 (5 bases). The CDR3 is made up of 14 amino acids. V lost 3 bases, J lost 1 base, and 6 bases lay in between. Per germline, CDR1 SGHAT and CDR2 FQNNGV. Here the CDR3 DNA reads TGTGCCAGCAGCTTGAGGGTGAACACCGGGGAGCTGTTTTTT. Protein product: CASSLRVNTGELFF.

V is TRBV19 and J is TRBJ1-2; 9 positions agree with TRBD1. V shed 5 bases, J shed 8 bases, and the junction held 9 bases outside the gene matches. The germline V gene encodes CDR1 LNHDA and CDR2 SQIVND (reference sequence). CDR3 length: 14 amino acids. In nucleotides, the CDR3 is TGTGCCAGTAGTGTCACAGGGGGCGCAGGGGGCTACACCTTC. Its protein is CASSVTGGAGGYTF.